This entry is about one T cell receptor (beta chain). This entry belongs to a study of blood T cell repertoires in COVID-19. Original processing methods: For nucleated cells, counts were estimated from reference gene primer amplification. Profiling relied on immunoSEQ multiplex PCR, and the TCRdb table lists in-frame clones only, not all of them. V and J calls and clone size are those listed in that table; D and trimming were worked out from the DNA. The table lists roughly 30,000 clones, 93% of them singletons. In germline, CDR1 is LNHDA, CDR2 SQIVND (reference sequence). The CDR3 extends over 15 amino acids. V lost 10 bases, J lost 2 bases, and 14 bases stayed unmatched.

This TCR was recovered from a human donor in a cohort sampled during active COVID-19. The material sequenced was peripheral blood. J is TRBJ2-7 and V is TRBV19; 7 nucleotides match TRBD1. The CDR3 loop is CATQKRQGETYEQYF. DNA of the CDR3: TGTGCCACCCAAAAGAGACAGGGTGAAACCTACGAGCAGTACTTC.